Sequencing of this TCR beta chain was carried out in a study of blood T cells in healthy people across ages. Study-wide background: Template switching retrieved approximately one barcoded beta molecule for each two T cells.

Using a J-beta primer mix together with a sample-barcoded 5' primer, a second PCR was run for roughly 7 to 11 cycles. Sequencing yielded, for each sample, at least 2.5 million paired-end reads carrying CDR3. MiXCR, run by TCRdb on the 5' RACE reads, gives a single entry per CDR3 protein. The repertoire includes around 900,000 distinct CDR3 sequences, just over 50% of them detected once, and about 21% sits in the top ten. At least 7 million PBMCs were isolated per sample. The germline V gene has CDR1 LGHNA and CDR2 YNFKEQ. The CDR3 has 18 residues. V gave up 1 base and J gave up 2 bases; unmatched junction bases: 11.

This clonotype originated in a woman aged 55-69 years in good health. The chain employs TRBV4-2 and TRBJ2-1, with TRBD1 matching over 7 bases. Sequenced: blood. For the CDR3, the DNA is TGTGCCAGCAGCCAAGTGCACGGACAGGCAGGGACCTACAATGAGCAGTTCTTC. Translation: CASSQVHGQAGTYNEQFF.